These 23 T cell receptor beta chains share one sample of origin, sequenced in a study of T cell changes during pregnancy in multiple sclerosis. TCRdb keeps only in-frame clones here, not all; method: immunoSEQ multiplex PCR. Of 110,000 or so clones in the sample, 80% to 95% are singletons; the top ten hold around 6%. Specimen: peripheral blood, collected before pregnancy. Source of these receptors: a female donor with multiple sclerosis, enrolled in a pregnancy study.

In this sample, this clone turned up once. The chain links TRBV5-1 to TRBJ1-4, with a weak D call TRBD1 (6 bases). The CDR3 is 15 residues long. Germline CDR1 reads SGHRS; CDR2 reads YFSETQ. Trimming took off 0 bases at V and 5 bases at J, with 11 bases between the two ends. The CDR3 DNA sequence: TGCGCCAGCAGCTTGGTCGGGACATCCAATGAAAAACTGTTTTTT. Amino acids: CASSLVGTSNEKLFF.

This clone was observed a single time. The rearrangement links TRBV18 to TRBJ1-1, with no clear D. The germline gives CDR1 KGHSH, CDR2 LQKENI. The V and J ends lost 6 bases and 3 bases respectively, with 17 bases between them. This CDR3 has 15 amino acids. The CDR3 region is CASSHSGSQYTEAFF. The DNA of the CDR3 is TGTGCCAGCTCGCACTCCGGGAGTCAGTACACTGAAGCTTTCTTT.

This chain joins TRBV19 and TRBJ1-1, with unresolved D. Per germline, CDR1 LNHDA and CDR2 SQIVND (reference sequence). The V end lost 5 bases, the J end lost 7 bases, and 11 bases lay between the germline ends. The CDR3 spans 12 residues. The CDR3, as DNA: TGTGCCAGTAGTGTTGGGAGGATTGAAGCTTTCTTT. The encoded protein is CASSVGRIEAFF.

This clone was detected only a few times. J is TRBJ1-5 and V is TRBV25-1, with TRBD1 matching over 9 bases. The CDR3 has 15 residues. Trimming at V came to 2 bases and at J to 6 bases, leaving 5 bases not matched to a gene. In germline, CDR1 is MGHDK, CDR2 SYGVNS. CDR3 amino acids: CASSETGGVGQPQHF. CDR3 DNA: TGTGCCAGCAGTGAAACAGGGGGCGTTGGTCAGCCCCAGCATTTT.

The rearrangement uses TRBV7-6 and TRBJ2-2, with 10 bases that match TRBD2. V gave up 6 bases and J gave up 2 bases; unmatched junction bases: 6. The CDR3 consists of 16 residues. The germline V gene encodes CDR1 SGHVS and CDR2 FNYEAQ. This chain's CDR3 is CASRSRTSGNTGELFF. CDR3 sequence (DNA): TGTGCCAGCAGAAGTAGGACTAGCGGTAACACCGGGGAGCTGTTTTTT.

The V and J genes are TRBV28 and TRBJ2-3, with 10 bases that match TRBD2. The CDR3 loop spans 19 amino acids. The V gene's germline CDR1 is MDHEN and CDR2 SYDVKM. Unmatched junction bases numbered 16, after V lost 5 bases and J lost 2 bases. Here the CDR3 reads CASSEGTSVSVLPTDTQYF. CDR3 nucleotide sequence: TGTGCCAGCAGTGAAGGGACTAGCGTCTCCGTCTTGCCCACAGATACGCAGTATTTT.

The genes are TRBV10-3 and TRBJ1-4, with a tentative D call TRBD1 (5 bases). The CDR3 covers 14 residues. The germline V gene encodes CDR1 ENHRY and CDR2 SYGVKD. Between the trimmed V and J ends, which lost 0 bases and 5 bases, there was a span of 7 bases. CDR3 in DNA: TGTGCCATCAGTGAGTCGGCAGGGAATGAAAAACTGTTTTTT. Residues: CAISESAGNEKLFF.

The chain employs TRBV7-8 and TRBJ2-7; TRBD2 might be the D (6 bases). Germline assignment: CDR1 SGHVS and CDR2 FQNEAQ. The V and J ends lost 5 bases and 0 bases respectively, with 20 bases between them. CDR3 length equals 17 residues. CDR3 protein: CASSQTSGGSSSYEQYF. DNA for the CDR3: TGTGCCAGCAGCCAAACAAGCGGAGGGTCCAGCTCCTACGAGCAGTACTTC.

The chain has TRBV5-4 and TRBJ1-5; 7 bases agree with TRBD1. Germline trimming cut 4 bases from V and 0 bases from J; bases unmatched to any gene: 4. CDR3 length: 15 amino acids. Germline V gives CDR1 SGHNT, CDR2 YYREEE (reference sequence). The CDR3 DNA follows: TGTGCCAGCAGCGCCGGGACAGATAGCAATCAGCCCCAGCATTTT. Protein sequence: CASSAGTDSNQPQHF.

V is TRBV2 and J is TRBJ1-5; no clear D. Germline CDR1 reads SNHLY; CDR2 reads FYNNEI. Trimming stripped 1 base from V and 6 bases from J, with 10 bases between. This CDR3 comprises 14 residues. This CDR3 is CASSEGGGLQPQHF. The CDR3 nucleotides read TGTGCCAGCAGTGAAGGGGGAGGGCTTCAGCCCCAGCATTTT.

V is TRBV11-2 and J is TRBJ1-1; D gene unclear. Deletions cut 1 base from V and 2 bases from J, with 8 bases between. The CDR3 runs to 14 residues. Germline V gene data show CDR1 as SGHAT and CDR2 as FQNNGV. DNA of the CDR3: TGTGCCAGCAGCTTAGTAACAAGAAACACTGAAGCTTTCTTT. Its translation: CASSLVTRNTEAFF.

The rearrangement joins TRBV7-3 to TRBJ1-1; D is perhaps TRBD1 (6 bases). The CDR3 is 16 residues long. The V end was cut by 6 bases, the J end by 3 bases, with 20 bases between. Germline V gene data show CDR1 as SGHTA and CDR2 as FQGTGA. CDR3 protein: CASRLRGAEPDTEAFF. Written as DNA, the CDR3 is TGTGCCAGCAGACTCAGGGGTGCGGAGCCGGACACTGAAGCTTTCTTT.

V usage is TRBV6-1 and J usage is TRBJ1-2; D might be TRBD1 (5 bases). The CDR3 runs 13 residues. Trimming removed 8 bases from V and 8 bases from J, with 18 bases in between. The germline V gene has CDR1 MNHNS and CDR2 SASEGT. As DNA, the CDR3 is TGTGCCAGCGGAACGGGGGGGATCGGCGGCTACACCTTC. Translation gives CASGTGGIGGYTF.

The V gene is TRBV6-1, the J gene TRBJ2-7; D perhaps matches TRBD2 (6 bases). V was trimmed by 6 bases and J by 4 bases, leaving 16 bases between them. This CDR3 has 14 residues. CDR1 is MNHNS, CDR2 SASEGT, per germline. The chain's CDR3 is CASSPGTYSYEQYF. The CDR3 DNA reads TGTGCCAGCAGCCCCGGGACTTACTCTTACGAGCAGTACTTC.

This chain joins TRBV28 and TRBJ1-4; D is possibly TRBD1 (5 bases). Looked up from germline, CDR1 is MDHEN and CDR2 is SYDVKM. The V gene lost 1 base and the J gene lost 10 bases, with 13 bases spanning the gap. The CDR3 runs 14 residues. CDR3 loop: CASSLYQGGGKLFF. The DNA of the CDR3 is TGTGCCAGCAGTTTATACCAGGGAGGAGGAAAACTGTTTTTT.

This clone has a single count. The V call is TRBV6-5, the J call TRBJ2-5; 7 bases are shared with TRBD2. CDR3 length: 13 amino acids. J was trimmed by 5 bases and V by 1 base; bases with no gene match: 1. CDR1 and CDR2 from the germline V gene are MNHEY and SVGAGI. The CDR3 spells CASSYWGGETQYF. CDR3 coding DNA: TGTGCCAGCAGTTACTGGGGGGGGGAGACCCAGTACTTC.

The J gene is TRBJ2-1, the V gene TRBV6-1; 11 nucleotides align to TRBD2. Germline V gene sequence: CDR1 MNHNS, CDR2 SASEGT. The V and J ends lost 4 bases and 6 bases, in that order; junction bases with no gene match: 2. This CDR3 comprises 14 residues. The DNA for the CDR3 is TGTGCCAGCAGTGGACTAGCGGGGATCAATGAGCAGTTCTTC. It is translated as CASSGLAGINEQFF.

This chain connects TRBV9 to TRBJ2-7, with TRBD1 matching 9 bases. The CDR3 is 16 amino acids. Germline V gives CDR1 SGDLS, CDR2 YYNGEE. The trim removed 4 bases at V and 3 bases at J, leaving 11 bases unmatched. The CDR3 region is CASSSAPGTGYYEQYF. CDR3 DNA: TGTGCCAGCAGCTCCGCCCCTGGGACAGGGTACTACGAGCAGTACTTC.

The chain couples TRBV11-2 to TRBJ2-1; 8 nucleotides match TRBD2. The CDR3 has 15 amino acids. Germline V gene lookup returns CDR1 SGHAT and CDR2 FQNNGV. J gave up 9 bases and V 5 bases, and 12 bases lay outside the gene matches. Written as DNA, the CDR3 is TGTGCCAGCAGCCTCGGGAGGGCGGGGACCTTTGAGCAGTTCTTC. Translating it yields CASSLGRAGTFEQFF.

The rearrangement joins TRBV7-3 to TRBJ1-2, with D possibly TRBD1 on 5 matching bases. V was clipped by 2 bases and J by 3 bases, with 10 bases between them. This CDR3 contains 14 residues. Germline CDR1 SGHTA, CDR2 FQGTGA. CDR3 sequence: CASSLARADYGYTF. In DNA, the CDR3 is TGTGCCAGCAGCTTAGCCAGGGCTGACTATGGCTACACCTTC.

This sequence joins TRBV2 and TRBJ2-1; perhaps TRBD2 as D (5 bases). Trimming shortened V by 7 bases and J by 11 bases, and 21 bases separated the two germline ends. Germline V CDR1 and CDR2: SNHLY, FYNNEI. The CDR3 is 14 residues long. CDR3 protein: CASIMRVAPVKQFF. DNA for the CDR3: TGTGCCAGCATAATGAGGGTGGCGCCAGTAAAGCAGTTCTTC.

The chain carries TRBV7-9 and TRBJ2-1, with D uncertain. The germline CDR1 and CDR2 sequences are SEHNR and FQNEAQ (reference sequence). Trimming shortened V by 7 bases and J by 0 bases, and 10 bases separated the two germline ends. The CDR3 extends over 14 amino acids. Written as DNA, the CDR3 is TGTGCCAGCAAAAGCGAGTTCTCCTACAATGAGCAGTTCTTC. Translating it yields CASKSEFSYNEQFF.

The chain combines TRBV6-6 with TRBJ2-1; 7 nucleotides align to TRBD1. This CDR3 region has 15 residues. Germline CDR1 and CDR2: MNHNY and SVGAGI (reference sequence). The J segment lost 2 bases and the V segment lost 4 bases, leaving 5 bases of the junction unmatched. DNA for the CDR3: TGTGCCAGCAGTTCCTGGACAGGCACCTACAATGAGCAGTTCTTC. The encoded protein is CASSSWTGTYNEQFF.